Following are 25 T cell receptor beta chains from one sample sequenced in a study of shared T cell receptors in the human thymus. Clones were sequenced by immunoSEQ multiplex PCR, and TCRdb holds only the in-frame ones, with some missing. This sample yields around 730,000 clones, of which 70% to 90% are seen a single time; around 0.01% belongs to the top ten. The same data also contributed to another study, on human thymus T cells.

The sample taken for sequencing was thymocytes. Receptor source: a girl less than two years old with a congenital heart defect.

The chain is built from TRBV11-2 and TRBJ2-7; the match to TRBD1 covers 7 bases. Trimming removed 3 bases from V and 4 bases from J; junction bases left unmatched: 3. The CDR3 consists of 13 residues. The germline gives CDR1 SGHAT, CDR2 FQNNGV. CDR3 sequence: CASSFTGEYEQYF. The CDR3 nucleotides are TGTGCCAGCAGCTTTACAGGGGAGTACGAGCAGTACTTC.

CDR3 nucleotides: TGTGCCAGCAGTTTGTGGGGGGCTGGAAACACCATATATTTT. It is translated as CASSLWGAGNTIYF. J is TRBJ1-3 and V is TRBV28, with TRBD1 as a possible D gene (5 bases). Trimming removed 3 bases from V and 2 bases from J, with 8 bases in between. Germline values: CDR1 MDHEN, CDR2 SYDVKM. This CDR3 comprises 14 residues.

V gene TRBV4-3 combines with J gene TRBJ2-1, with 7 bases fitting TRBD1. This CDR3 spans 16 amino acids. Germline values: CDR1 LGHNA, CDR2 YSLEER. V was clipped by 6 bases and J by 2 bases; unmatched bases: 10. CDR3 region: CASSRVPGQTYNEQFF. The CDR3 DNA sequence: TGCGCCAGCAGTCGAGTCCCGGGACAGACCTACAATGAGCAGTTCTTC.

This clone was picked up one time. This rearrangement joins TRBV7-6 to TRBJ2-3; 9 bases are a match to TRBD2. Unmatched junction bases numbered 7, after V lost 5 bases and J lost 4 bases. Germline-derived CDR1 and CDR2 are SGHVS and FNYEAQ. CDR3 length equals 15 residues. The CDR3 protein is CASSARGGAADTQYF. The DNA of the CDR3 is TGTGCCAGCAGCGCCCGCGGGGGGGCCGCAGATACGCAGTATTTT.

The chain recombines TRBV7-2 with TRBJ1-2; no clear D. In germline, CDR1 is SGHTA, CDR2 FQGNSA. This CDR3 comprises 12 residues. V lost 5 bases and J lost 4, with 8 bases in between. CDR3 DNA sequence: TGTGCCAGCAGCCCAGGCCCCTATGGCTACACCTTC. The encoded protein is CASSPGPYGYTF. The full variable domain, its missing parts supplied by reference TRBV7-2 and TRBJ1-2, is GAGVSQSPSNKVTEKGKDVELRCDPISGHTALYWYRQSLGQGLEFLIYFQGNSAPDKSGLPSDRFSAERTGGSVSTLTIQRTQQEDSAVYLCASSPGPYGYTFGSGTRLTVV.

V and J are TRBV27 and TRBJ1-1, with 7 bases identical to TRBD1. This CDR3 contains 17 residues. CDR1 MNHEY and CDR2 SMNVEV come from the germline V gene (reference sequence). J lost 5 bases, V lost 2 bases, and 14 bases had no gene match. The DNA of the CDR3 is TGTGCCAGCAGTTTAGACAGGACAGGACTAAGGGGGACTGAAGCTTTCTTT. Amino acids: CASSLDRTGLRGTEAFF.

The rearrangement uses TRBV14 and TRBJ1-1, with a weak D call TRBD1 (6 bases). The germline V and J ends were trimmed by 0 bases and 0 bases, with 23 bases remaining between them. This CDR3 spans 20 amino acids. Germline lookup yields CDR1 SGHDN and CDR2 FVKESK. For the CDR3, the DNA is TGTGCCAGCAGCCAAGATTCGCGACCCCCTTTTAGGGGGTTGAACACTGAAGCTTTCTTT. Translated: CASSQDSRPPFRGLNTEAFF.

The chain joins TRBV7-9 to TRBJ1-2; D uncertain. The germline CDR1 and CDR2 sequences are SEHNR and FQNEAQ (reference sequence). The CDR3 runs to 11 residues. V lost 2 bases and J 10 bases, leaving 8 bases between the germline ends. The CDR3 DNA reads TGTGCCAGCAGCTTATACACGCTCTACACCTTC. Translating gives CASSLYTLYTF.

The chain is built from TRBV2 and TRBJ1-1, with D unclear. The length of the CDR3 is 14 residues. Trimming shortened V by 2 bases and J by 0 bases, and 7 bases separated the two germline ends. Per the germline V gene, CDR1 is SNHLY and CDR2 is FYNNEI. The CDR3 sequence: CASSERVMNTEAFF. CDR3 DNA: TGTGCCAGCAGTGAACGGGTTATGAACACTGAAGCTTTCTTT.

This clone was observed once. The rearrangement links TRBV6-6 to TRBJ1-5; D remains ambiguous. This CDR3 comprises 12 residues. V lost 8 bases and J lost 3, with 8 bases in between. In germline, CDR1 is MNHNY, CDR2 SVGAGI (reference sequence). The CDR3: CASAQVNQPQHF. CDR3 in DNA: TGTGCCAGCGCTCAGGTCAATCAGCCCCAGCATTTT.

DNA of the CDR3: TGTGCCAGCAGCCAAGCGGGACAGGGAGGAGAGACCCAGTACTTC. It is translated as CASSQAGQGGETQYF. V usage is TRBV14 and J usage is TRBJ2-5; TRBD1 agrees at 9 bases. This CDR3 contains 15 residues. Germline V gene sequence: CDR1 SGHDN, CDR2 FVKESK. The V and J ends lost 1 base and 4 bases, in that order; junction bases with no gene match: 4.

This sequence joins TRBV5-1 and TRBJ2-7; 9 bases align to TRBD2. The CDR3 runs 15 residues. V was pared by 2 bases and J by 2 bases, with 5 bases of the junction left unmatched. The germline gives CDR1 SGHRS, CDR2 YFSETQ. In DNA, the CDR3 is TGCGCCAGCAGCTTCAACCTAGCGGGGACCTACGAGCAGTACTTC. It specifies CASSFNLAGTYEQYF.

J is TRBJ2-5 and V is TRBV30, with a tentative D call TRBD1 (5 bases). V was pared by 1 base and J by 3 bases, with 9 bases between. Germline CDR1 and CDR2: GTSNPN and SVGIG (reference sequence). CDR3 size: 13 residues. This CDR3 reads CAWSAYRKETQYF. As DNA, the CDR3 is TGTGCCTGGAGTGCCTACAGGAAAGAGACCCAGTACTTC.

This clone appeared a single time. V usage is TRBV6-1 and J usage is TRBJ2-3; TRBD1 matches at 7 bases. Trimming removed 7 bases from V and 7 bases from J; junction bases left unmatched: 14. Germline CDR1 is MNHNS and CDR2 is SASEGT. There are 15 residues in the CDR3. CDR3 residues: CASIGTAKNQNTQYF. CDR3 DNA: TGTGCCAGCATCGGGACAGCTAAAAATCAAAATACGCAGTATTTT.

The chain joins TRBV28 to TRBJ1-1, with a weak D call TRBD1 (6 bases). The CDR3 runs 16 residues. CDR1 is MDHEN, CDR2 SYDVKM, per germline. The ends were cut back, 5 bases at V and 2 bases at J, with 18 bases in the middle. The CDR3 region has the DNA TGTGCCAGCAGTCCCCATCACAGGGAGACTAACACTGAAGCTTTCTTT. Its protein is CASSPHHRETNTEAFF.

The J gene is TRBJ1-6, the V gene TRBV5-1; D remains unclear. The CDR3 spans 16 residues. The V end lost 5 bases, the J end lost 0 bases, and 12 bases lay between the germline ends. In germline, CDR1 is SGHRS, CDR2 YFSETQ. The CDR3 here is CASREQYSSYNSPLHF. CDR3 nucleotide sequence: TGCGCCAGCAGAGAACAGTATAGCTCCTATAATTCACCCCTCCACTTT.

The chain combines TRBV27 with TRBJ1-2; 11 nucleotides align to TRBD1. V shed 6 bases, J shed 4 bases, and the junction held 19 bases outside the gene matches. In germline, CDR1 is MNHEY, CDR2 SMNVEV (reference sequence). This CDR3 contains 19 residues. The CDR3 nucleotides are TGTGCCAGCAGCCCGACCTTTTACTGGACAGGGGGCTTAATCTATGGCTACACCTTC. Amino acids: CASSPTFYWTGGLIYGYTF.

This chain links TRBV10-2 with TRBJ2-2; maybe TRBD1 (5 bases). Trimming took 9 bases from V and 6 from J, leaving 17 bases between them. The CDR3 spans 14 residues. Looked up from germline, CDR1 is WSHSY and CDR2 is SAAADI. The CDR3 sequence is CASQVAGQSGELFF. The CDR3 DNA follows: TGCGCCAGTCAGGTGGCAGGGCAATCCGGGGAGCTGTTTTTT.

The chain couples TRBV5-4 to TRBJ1-2, with TRBD1 matching 11 bases. The CDR3 runs 19 residues. Germline assignment: CDR1 SGHNT and CDR2 YYREEE (reference sequence). V shed 4 bases and J 0 bases; nucleotides not matched to a gene: 14. The CDR3 nucleotides are TGTGCCAGCAGCCCTGTGGACAGGGGGCTCCCCCCTCCTAACTATGGCTACACCTTC. This translates into CASSPVDRGLPPPNYGYTF.

The genes are TRBV7-9 and TRBJ2-7, with 13 bases aligning to TRBD2. Per the germline V gene, CDR1 is SEHNR and CDR2 is FQNEAQ (reference sequence). J gave up 5 bases and V 5 bases, and 6 bases lay outside the gene matches. The CDR3 consists of 15 residues. CDR3 sequence reads: CASSGTSGGAHEQYF. The CDR3 nucleotides read TGTGCCAGCAGCGGAACTAGCGGGGGGGCCCACGAGCAGTACTTC.

This clone has more than one count but fewer than ten. Other DNA sequences in this sample translate to the same CDR3. The genes are TRBV28 and TRBJ1-1; tentative D call: TRBD1 (5 bases). V was clipped by 3 bases and J by 1 base, with 6 bases between them. CDR3 length: 13 residues. CDR1 is MDHEN and CDR2 is SYDVKM in the germline V gene. The CDR3 sequence: CASSFTGNTEAFF. CDR3 nucleotides: TGTGCCAGCAGTTTTACAGGGAACACTGAAGCTTTCTTT.

The J gene is TRBJ1-4, the V gene TRBV30, with 10 nucleotides matching TRBD1. This CDR3 is 15 amino acids long. Germline CDR1 and CDR2: GTSNPN and SVGIG (reference sequence). With V trimmed by 3 bases and J by 4 bases, 5 bases remained unmatched. CDR3 in DNA: TGTGCCTGGAGCCTACGGGACAGGGGTAATGAAAAACTGTTTTTT. Translating gives CAWSLRDRGNEKLFF.

The chain links TRBV5-1 to TRBJ2-5, with D maybe TRBD1 (5 bases). V was cut by 4 bases and J by 5 bases, with 30 bases left in between. The V gene's germline CDR1 is SGHRS and CDR2 YFSETQ. The CDR3 consists of 19 residues. CDR3 nucleotides: TGCGCCAGCAGCGAGATGAAGAGATCAGGGTTGTGGAGTACGGAGACCCAGTACTTC. Translated, it gives CASSEMKRSGLWSTETQYF. The variable domain in full, with the rest retrieved from reference TRBV5-1 and TRBJ2-5, is KAGVTQTPRYLIKTRGQQVTLSCSPISGHRSVSWYQQTPGQGLQFLFEYFSETQRNKGNFPGRFSGRQFSNSRSEMNVSTLELGDSALYLCASSEMKRSGLWSTETQYFGPGTRLLVL.

The chain links TRBV15 to TRBJ1-1, with D unclear. The length of the CDR3 is 18 residues. Germline V gene data show CDR1 as LNHNV and CDR2 as YYDKDF (reference sequence). The V gene lost 1 base and the J gene lost 0 bases, with 18 bases spanning the gap. In DNA, the CDR3 is TGTGCCACCAGCAGAGCTAGTACTAAGGACTCCTTGAACACTGAAGCTTTCTTT. This gives the protein CATSRASTKDSLNTEAFF.

This chain connects TRBV19 to TRBJ2-5; TRBD1 matches at 11 bases. The CDR3 has 16 amino acids. Germline CDR1 and CDR2: LNHDA and SQIVND (reference sequence). V dropped 5 bases and J dropped 5; count of bases not matched to a gene: 10. As DNA, the CDR3 is TGTGCCAGTAGTCCGAGGACAGGGGGCGGAGGGGAGACCCAGTACTTC. Protein product: CASSPRTGGGGETQYF. Drawing the rest from reference TRBV19 and TRBJ2-5, the complete variable domain is DGGITQSPKYLFRKEGQNVTLSCEQNLNHDAMYWYRQDPGQGLRLIYYSQIVNDFQKGDIAEGYSVSREKKESFPLTVTSAQKNPTAFYLCASSPRTGGGGETQYFGPGTRLLVL.